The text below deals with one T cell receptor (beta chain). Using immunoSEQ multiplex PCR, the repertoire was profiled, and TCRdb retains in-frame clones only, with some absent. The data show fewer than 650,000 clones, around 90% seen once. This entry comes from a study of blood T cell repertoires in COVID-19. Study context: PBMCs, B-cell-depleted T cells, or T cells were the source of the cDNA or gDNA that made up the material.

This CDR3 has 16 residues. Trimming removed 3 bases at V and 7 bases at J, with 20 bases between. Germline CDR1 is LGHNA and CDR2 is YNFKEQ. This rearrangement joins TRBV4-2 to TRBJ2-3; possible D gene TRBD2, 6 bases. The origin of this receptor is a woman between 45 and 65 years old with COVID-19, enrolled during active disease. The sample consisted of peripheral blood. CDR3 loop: CASSQRLGLRGNTQYF. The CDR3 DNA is TGTGCCAGCAGCCAGAGGTTAGGGCTCCGGGGGAATACGCAGTATTTT.